Listed here are 16 T cell receptor beta chains from one sample, sequenced in a study of CD8+ T cells in alopecia areata. Once RNA had been extracted, it was reverse transcribed into cDNA to act as the sequencing template. Measured with immunoSEQ multiplex PCR; TCRdb has only the in-frame clones, and not every one. This repertoire holds over 250,000 clones, and none appear only once. Combined cutaneous lymph node cells underwent sorting by CD4, CD8alpha, NKG2D, NKG2ACE and additional markers. Input material: CD4+ T cells sorted from a lymph node. The receptors were gathered from a C3H/HeJ mouse with alopecia areata. MHC haplotype here: H2-k.

Turning to this clone: Germline and genes: mouse. The CDR3 is CASSDALGGRFAETLYF. Partial CDR3 DNA: TGTGCCAGCAGTGATGCACTGGGGGGGCGCTTTGCAGAA. The chain joins TRBV13-1 to TRBJ2-3, with 11 bases aligning to TRBD2. The read ends 4 residues shy of where the CDR3 ends; the end is completed using the germline J gene. CDR3 length: 17 residues. The trim removed 0 bases at V and 2 bases at J, leaving 5 bases unmatched. Germline CDR1 NSHNY, CDR2 SYGAGN.

Turning to this clone: Gene names are mouse gene names. Sequencing ends 4 residues short of the CDR3 end; the germline J gene provides the rest. This rearrangement joins TRBV1 to TRBJ2-3, with a possible D match to TRBD2 (6 bases). Trimming pared 0 bases from V and 1 base from J, leaving 11 bases between. The CDR3 has 16 amino acids. Germline lookup yields CDR1 NSQYPW and CDR2 LRSPGD (reference sequence). The DNA read from the CDR3 is TGCACCTGCAGTGCAGATCTGGGACTACGTGCAGAA. Translation gives CTCSADLGLRAE. The full CDR3 protein is CTCSADLGLRAETLYF.

Only a few counts were recorded for this clone. Gene names are mouse gene names. The read is 4 residues too short to cover the CDR3 end, so that end is filled in from the germline J gene. This chain links TRBV19 with TRBJ2-2, with D uncertain. The CDR3 spans 13 residues. Germline CDR1 FNHDT, CDR2 SITEND (reference sequence). Trimming pared 5 bases from V and 2 bases from J, leaving 7 bases between. The CDR3 loop is CASSPWNTGQLYF. The covered CDR3 bases are TGTGCCAGCAGCCCCTGGAACACCGGG. The full variable domain, with the rest looked up from reference TRBV19 and TRBJ2-2, is GGIITQTPKFLIGQEGQKLTLKCQQNFNHDTMYWYRQDSGKGLRLIYYSITENDLQKGDLSEGYDASREKKSSFSLTVTSAQKNEMAVFLCASSPWNTGQLYFGEGSKLTVL.

About this clone: Mouse gene names and germline throughout. The CDR3 end lies 4 residues beyond the end of the read and is filled in from the germline J gene. The chain combines TRBV31 with TRBJ2-1; 7 positions agree with TRBD2. Losses at the gene ends were 2 bases for V and 4 bases for J; bases not matched to a gene: 5. Germline CDR1 and CDR2: GKSSPN and SITVG. CDR3 size: 14 residues. CDR3 sequence: CAWSTLGKYAEQFF. CDR3 DNA, as far as it was read: TGTGCCTGGAGTACACTGGGGAAATATGCT.

To note about this clone: Any gene name here is a mouse gene name. The chain's CDR3 is CASGDGGTGGTGQLYF. The sequenced part of the CDR3 DNA is TGTGCCAGCGGTGATGGAGGGACAGGGGGCACCGGG. J is TRBJ2-2 and V is TRBV13-2; 11 bases agree with TRBD1. The sequence runs out 4 residues before the end of the CDR3; the remainder is reconstructed from the germline J gene. The CDR3 loop spans 16 amino acids. Germline V gene lookup returns CDR1 NNHNN and CDR2 SYGAGS (reference sequence). Trimming removed 0 bases from V and 4 bases from J; junction bases left unmatched: 2.

This clone was seen a few times. Gene and germline names: mouse. The read ends 4 residues shy of where the CDR3 ends; the end is completed using the germline J gene. This sample includes further DNA sequences coding for the same CDR3. The rearrangement joins TRBV13-1 to TRBJ2-1; 10 bases align to TRBD1. The length of the CDR3 is 14 residues. Germline V gene data show CDR1 as NSHNY and CDR2 as SYGAGN. With 5 bases clipped from V and 4 bases from J, the junction kept 3 bases outside the gene matches. The part of the CDR3 DNA that was read is TGTGCCAGCAGCTGGGACAGGGGATATGCT. Protein sequence: CASSWDRGYA. The whole CDR3 sequence reads CASSWDRGYAEQFF.

A few counts support this clone. Genes here carry mouse names. The CDR3 goes on 4 residues after the read ends, and that part is filled in from the germline J gene. This rearrangement joins TRBV13-2 to TRBJ1-2; D is perhaps TRBD1 (6 bases). The V end lost 0 bases, the J end lost 1 base, and 10 bases lay between the germline ends. Germline V gives CDR1 NNHNN, CDR2 SYGAGS (reference sequence). This CDR3 region has 15 residues. CDR3 DNA (partial): TGTGCCAGCGGTGATGTCCCGGGACAAAACTCC. Residues: CASGDVPGQNS. The full CDR3 protein is CASGDVPGQNSDYTF.

This clone was counted a few times. Mouse names are used for the genes. The CDR3 extends 4 residues past the end of the read, so its final part is completed from the germline J gene. The chain employs TRBV1 and TRBJ1-2; TRBD1 is a possible D gene (5 bases). The CDR3 length is 15 residues. V lost 0 bases and J lost 0, with 8 bases in between. Germline V gene sequence: CDR1 NSQYPW, CDR2 LRSPGD (reference sequence). The covered CDR3 bases are TGCACCTGCAGTGCAGACAGGGTCTCAAACTCC. This translates into CTCSADRVSNS. Given in full, the CDR3 is CTCSADRVSNSDYTF.

This clone has only a few counts. The germline and genes are mouse ones. The read finishes 4 residues shy of the CDR3 end, and the germline J gene is used to complete it. The V gene is TRBV13-3, the J gene TRBJ2-3; TRBD2 matches at 7 bases. This CDR3 is built from 14 residues. After removal of 2 bases from V and 4 bases from J, the junction contained 4 bases not matched to a gene. Germline CDR1 NNHDY, CDR2 SYVADS. CDR3 DNA, as far as it was read: TGTGCCAGCAGTGACTGGGGGAAGTCAGAA. Its translation: CASSDWGKSE. In full, the CDR3 is CASSDWGKSETLYF.

This clone was seen a handful of times. Gene names are the mouse ones. The read falls 4 residues short of the CDR3 end, and the missing part is taken from the germline J gene. The chain employs TRBV13-3 and TRBJ2-1; 8 nucleotides agree with TRBD2. Germline V gene data show CDR1 as NNHDY and CDR2 as SYVADS. CDR3 length: 13 amino acids. Here the CDR3 reads CASRAGGKAEQFF. The sequenced CDR3 bases are TGTGCCAGCAGGGCTGGGGGGAAGGCT.

This clone was seen only a few times. Mouse germline and gene names are used. With the read ending 4 residues before the CDR3 end, the germline J gene is used to fill in that end. The same CDR3 is also encoded by other DNA sequences in this sample. The chain is built from TRBV5 and TRBJ2-7, with 12 bases aligning to TRBD1. This CDR3 has 15 residues. Germline values: CDR1 LGHNA, CDR2 YNLKQL (reference sequence). This CDR3 is CASSQTGTGGDEQYF. The DNA read from the CDR3 is TGTGCCAGCAGCCAAACCGGGACAGGGGGCGAT.

This clone was seen only a few times. The genes are named according to mouse. The read terminates 4 residues before the CDR3 end, so the remaining end is supplied by the germline J gene. The rearrangement links TRBV31 to TRBJ1-1; TRBD1 agrees at 9 bases. The CDR3 runs to 13 residues. CDR1 and CDR2 from the germline V gene are GKSSPN and SITVG. CDR3 region: CAWSPQGAGEVFF. The covered CDR3 bases are TGTGCCTGGAGCCCACAGGGGGCGGGA.

This clone was seen a handful of times. Gene names and germline match the mouse. The sequenced part of the CDR3 DNA is TGTGCCAGCAGCCAAGATCACAGAAAGTAT. Translated: CASSQDHRKY. The whole CDR3 region reads CASSQDHRKYEQYF. This chain uses TRBV5 with TRBJ2-7, with unresolved D. The read terminates 4 residues before the CDR3 end, so the remaining end is supplied by the germline J gene. The CDR3 contains 14 residues. CDR1 and CDR2 (germline): LGHNA, YNLKQL (reference sequence).

Of note for this clone: Mouse gene names and germline throughout. Read data end 4 residues before the CDR3 end; the end is taken from the germline J gene. V gene TRBV19 combines with J gene TRBJ2-1, with 8 positions matching TRBD2. Unmatched junction bases numbered 10, after V lost 5 bases and J lost 3 bases. CDR1 is FNHDT and CDR2 is SITEND in the germline V gene (reference sequence). CDR3 length: 16 residues. The CDR3 bases that were read are TGTGCCAGCAGCCTCGACTGGGGAGGTTTCTATGCT. Protein: CASSLDWGGFYA. The complete CDR3 sequence is CASSLDWGGFYAEQFF.

Only a few counts were recorded for this clone. The genes and germline here are from mouse. The same CDR3 arises from other DNA sequences in this sample as well. The DNA read from the CDR3 is TGTGCCAGCTCTCTCGGACTTTAT. The encoded protein is CASSLGLY. The complete CDR3 protein is CASSLGLYEQYF. J is TRBJ2-7 and V is TRBV12-1, with D maybe TRBD2 (5 bases). The observed sequence ends 4 residues before the CDR3 terminus, with the missing tail filled in from the germline J gene. The CDR3 consists of 12 residues. CDR1 SGHSN and CDR2 HYEKVE come from the germline V gene. Drawing the rest from reference TRBV12-1 and TRBJ2-7, the complete variable domain is DSGVVQSPRHIIKEKGGRSVLTCIPISGHSNVVWYQQTLGKELKFLIQHYEKVERDKGFLPSRFSVQQFDDYHSEMNMSALELEDSAMYFCASSLGLYEQYFGPGTRLTVL.

This clone was seen only a few times. All gene names here are mouse names. The CDR3 is cut off 4 residues early in the read; its end comes from the germline J gene. This sample includes further DNA sequences coding for the same CDR3. The genes are TRBV13-1 and TRBJ2-7; 8 bases fit TRBD1. V was pared by 4 bases and J by 3 bases, with 3 bases of the junction left unmatched. Germline V CDR1 and CDR2: NSHNY, SYGAGN. The CDR3 is made up of 13 amino acids. The CDR3 reads CASSPDRGYEQYF. The sequenced CDR3 bases are TGTGCCAGCAGTCCTGACAGGGGCTAT.